The rows below give T cell receptor beta chains drawn from one sample of a study of shared clonotypes between healthy human individuals. Measured with immunoSEQ multiplex PCR; TCRdb has only the in-frame clones, and not every one. The table includes some 2,100,000 clones, 85% to 95% detected once. The specimen was naive CD8+ T cells from PBMCs. Every receptor here comes from a man between 18 and 35 years old in good health. Some clones in this sample may be carry-over from other donors' samples. CDR3s include the opening cysteine and the closing phenylalanine or tryptophan. Each record gives: clone size, D gene, V gene, J gene, CDR3 protein, CDR3 DNA. A D gene is named only where the DNA matches it firmly. Expanded clones get a size class; other rows say once, few or many, or leave the size out.

-	TRBD1	TRBV10-2	TRBJ2-7	CASSTRDRGPYEQYF	TGCGCCAGCAGTACCCGGGACAGGGGGCCGTACGAGCAGTACTTC
few	-	TRBV19	TRBJ1-5	CASSIGEGLGQPQHF	TGTGCCAGTAGTATAGGGGAAGGGTTGGGGCAGCCCCAGCATTTT
-	-	TRBV19	TRBJ1-5	CASSYRDTNQPQHF	TGTGCCAGTAGCTACCGGGACACTAATCAGCCCCAGCATTTT
once	-	TRBV11-2	TRBJ1-5	CASSPGRGSNQPQHF	TGTGCCAGCAGCCCTGGACGGGGTAGCAATCAGCCCCAGCATTTT
-	-	TRBV4-2	TRBJ1-2	CASSPASTAEGSGYTF	TGTGCCAGCAGCCCGGCCTCAACCGCTGAGGGCTCGGGCTACACCTTC
-	-	TRBV6-4	TRBJ1-5	CASSAGLDQPQHF	TGTGCCAGCAGTGCTGGTTTGGATCAGCCCCAGCATTTT
-	TRBD2	TRBV14	TRBJ2-2	CASSFGLAGGPTGELFF	TGTGCCAGCAGCTTCGGACTAGCGGGAGGGCCAACCGGGGAGCTGTTTTTT
-	-	TRBV11-3	TRBJ2-1	CASSLGRGYEQFF	TGTGCCAGCAGCTTAGGCAGGGGTTATGAGCAGTTCTTC
-	-	TRBV27	TRBJ2-5	CASSPGLETQYF	TGTGCCAGCAGTCCGGGTTTGGAGACCCAGTACTTC
-	TRBD1	TRBV20-1	TRBJ2-7	CSAMDRAEQYF	TGCAGTGCTATGGACAGGGCCGAGCAGTACTTC
-	-	TRBV27	TRBJ2-7	CASSLSLSPSYEQYF	TGTGCCAGCAGTTTATCGCTGTCCCCCTCCTACGAGCAGTACTTC
-	TRBD1	TRBV10-3	TRBJ2-1	CAISGLAGGAVGSNEQFF	TGTGCCATCAGTGGGTTGGCAGGGGGCGCGGTAGGGAGCAATGAGCAGTTCTTC
-	TRBD1	TRBV11-2	TRBJ2-7	CASSARRVTRQGIYEQYF	TGTGCCAGCAGCGCCCGGCGGGTAACGAGACAGGGGATTTACGAGCAGTACTTC
-	-	TRBV5-4	TRBJ2-5	CASSLMRGETQYF	TGTGCCAGCAGCTTGATGCGGGGAGAGACCCAGTACTTC
-	TRBD1	TRBV18	TRBJ1-4	CASSPRTGGHNEKLFF	TGTGCCAGCTCACCGAGGACAGGGGGCCATAATGAAAAACTGTTTTTT
-	-	TRBV4-1	TRBJ1-1	CASSLAGPEFLGTEAFF	TGCGCCAGCAGTTTAGCCGGCCCTGAGTTCCTGGGCACTGAAGCTTTCTTT
-	TRBD2	TRBV5-6	TRBJ2-5	CASSPSLRTSGNQETQYF	TGTGCCAGCAGCCCCTCGCTTAGGACTAGCGGGAACCAAGAGACCCAGTACTTC
few	TRBD2	TRBV4-1	TRBJ2-1	CASSQPTLGRDNEQFF	TGCGCCAGCAGCCAGCCCACCCTCGGGAGGGATAATGAGCAGTTCTTC
-	-	TRBV5-8	TRBJ2-1	CASSLQEGVYNEQFF	TGTGCCAGCAGCTTGCAGGAAGGGGTATACAATGAGCAGTTCTTC
-	-	TRBV21-1	TRBJ2-7	CASSKGCGARQPHEQYF	TGTGCCAGCAGCAAAGGGTGTGGCGCCCGCCAGCCCCACGAGCAGTACTTC
-	-	TRBV4-2	TRBJ1-3	CASSQGEGSSGNTIYF	TGTGCCAGCAGCCAAGGTGAAGGGAGCTCTGGAAACACCATATATTTT
-	-	TRBV29-1	TRBJ2-7	CSVEVPKSGTALCEQYF	TGCAGCGTTGAAGTCCCCAAGTCTGGGACCGCTCTCTGCGAGCAGTACTTC
-	-	TRBV25-1	TRBJ2-3	CASSGNRVLDTQYF	TGTGCCAGCAGTGGGAACAGGGTTCTAGATACGCAGTATTTT
-	-	TRBV27	TRBJ2-1	CASSTDGSYNEQFF	TGTGCCAGCAGCACCGACGGGTCCTACAATGAGCAGTTCTTC
-	-	TRBV6-5	TRBJ2-1	CASSKGRSSYNEQFF	TGTGCCAGCAGCAAGGGGAGGAGCTCCTACAATGAGCAGTTCTTC
once	-	TRBV30	TRBJ2-7	CAWSREGSTRPPYEQYF	TGTGCCTGGAGTCGCGAGGGGTCTACCCGCCCCCCCTACGAGCAGTACTTC
-	TRBD1	TRBV7-6	TRBJ1-2	CASSLTGGSSGYTF	TGTGCCAGCAGCCTCACAGGGGGCTCGTCGGGCTACACCTTC
-	TRBD2	TRBV6-5	TRBJ2-1	CASSSAGTSGEQFF	TGTGCCAGCAGTTCGGCCGGGACTAGCGGCGAGCAGTTCTTC
-	TRBD1	TRBV9	TRBJ1-1	CASSLDRGTEAFF	TGTGCCAGCAGCCTCGACAGGGGCACTGAAGCTTTCTTT
-	-	TRBV9	TRBJ2-2	CASSDRNTGELFF	TGTGCCAGCAGCGATCGGAACACCGGGGAGCTGTTTTTT
-	-	TRBV28	TRBJ1-1	CASTTTPNTEAFF	TGTGCCAGCACTACAACACCGAACACTGAAGCTTTCTTT
-	TRBD2	TRBV15	TRBJ2-3	CATSRASGGTDTQYF	TGTGCCACCAGCAGGGCTAGCGGAGGCACAGATACGCAGTATTTT